Below are 29 T cell receptor beta chains sequenced from a single sample in a study of blood T cells in healthy people across ages. The second PCR ran about 6 to 11 cycles with a sample-barcoded 5' primer and J-beta primers. TCRdb re-called the 5' RACE reads through MiXCR, storing one row per CDR3 protein. The table lists about 650,000 distinct CDR3 sequences, approximately 31% of them singletons. Input material: blood. These TCRs come from an elderly woman in good health.

This sequence joins TRBV28 and TRBJ1-5; no definite D call. The germline V gene has CDR1 MDHEN and CDR2 SYDVKM. This CDR3 comprises 13 residues. V shed 5 bases and J shed 8 bases, with 13 bases lying between them. The DNA for the CDR3 is TGTGCCAGCAGTCGAACCGGGTATAAGCCCCAGCATTTT. Translation: CASSRTGYKPQHF.

There are many counts of this clonotype. The chain links TRBV20-1 to TRBJ2-5, with D possibly matching TRBD2 (6 bases). This CDR3 comprises 14 residues. Deletions cut 3 bases from V and 5 bases from J, with 16 bases between. In germline, CDR1 is DFQATT, CDR2 SNEGSKA (reference sequence). This CDR3 reads CSASGLATQETQYF. The CDR3 DNA follows: TGCAGTGCTAGTGGGCTAGCGACTCAGGAGACCCAGTACTTC.

This clonotype came up many times. The chain joins TRBV5-5 to TRBJ2-1; 8 nucleotides align to TRBD1. CDR1 and CDR2 from the germline V gene are SGHKS and YYEKEE (reference sequence). The CDR3 extends over 15 amino acids. V shed 4 bases, J shed 3 bases, and the junction held 6 bases outside the gene matches. CDR3 residues: CASSPGTGIYNEQFF. CDR3 bases: TGTGCCAGCAGCCCCGGGACAGGTATCTACAATGAGCAGTTCTTC.

This clonotype has just a few counts. The chain has TRBV5-5 and TRBJ2-5; maybe TRBD2 (5 bases). The CDR3 has 16 amino acids. Germline assignment: CDR1 SGHKS and CDR2 YYEKEE (reference sequence). Trimming stripped 0 bases from V and 11 bases from J, with 23 bases between. The CDR3 loop is CASSLEPGIIDNEQYF. The CDR3 coding sequence is TGTGCCAGCAGCTTGGAGCCCGGGATAATCGACAATGAGCAGTACTTC.

This clonotype was observed at least ten times. The CDR3 loop is CASSLGLGQGNIQYF. CDR3 DNA: TGTGCCAGCAGCTTAGGACTTGGACAGGGAAACATTCAGTACTTC. The chain recombines TRBV11-3 with TRBJ2-4, with 8 positions matching TRBD1. The trim removed 1 base at V and 6 bases at J, leaving 5 bases unmatched. The CDR3 loop spans 15 amino acids. From germline, CDR1 is SGHNT and CDR2 YENEEA.

This clonotype was counted many times. The chain carries TRBV12-3 or TRBV12-4 and TRBJ2-5; D is undetermined. This CDR3 comprises 13 residues. Trimming stripped 3 bases from V and 11 bases from J, with 16 bases between. DNA of the CDR3: TGTGCCAGCAGTTTCTCTCCTGTGGCGGAGCAGTACTTC. Protein sequence: CASSFSPVAEQYF.

This clonotype was picked up many times. This rearrangement joins TRBV7-2 to TRBJ2-5; D is ambiguous. Trimming shortened V by 1 base and J by 2 bases, and 8 bases separated the two germline ends. The CDR3 is 14 residues long. Germline CDR1 reads SGHTA; CDR2 reads FQGNSA. The CDR3 bases are TGTGCCAGCAGCTTAGTGAGGCAGCAAGAGACCCAGTACTTC. It encodes CASSLVRQQETQYF.

The chain combines TRBV10-3 with TRBJ2-5, with 7 bases fitting TRBD1. CDR3 size: 14 residues. Germline CDR1 ENHRY, CDR2 SYGVKD. V was clipped by 3 bases and J by 3 bases; unmatched bases: 4. The DNA for the CDR3 is TGTGCCATCAGTGACCCGACAGGGAAAGAGACCCAGTACTTC. Translation: CAISDPTGKETQYF.

Worth noting for this clonotype: This may be a read error, as it is one base from a much larger clone. This chain links TRBV4-1 with TRBJ2-5; 7 positions match TRBD1. The germline gives CDR1 MGHRA, CDR2 YSYEKL. There are 15 residues in the CDR3. The CDR3 protein is CAGSQDSTGEETQYF. CDR3 nucleotide sequence: TGCGCCGGCAGCCAAGATAGCACAGGGGAAGAGACCCAGTACTTC.

In regard to this clonotype: A clone one base away is much larger, so this may be a read error. This chain connects TRBV25-1 to TRBJ2-7; D gene ambiguous. The CDR3 contains 13 residues. Trimming removed 0 bases from V and 3 bases from J, with 6 bases in between. Germline loops: CDR1 MGHDK, CDR2 SYGVNS. The CDR3 sequence: CASSEYGRYEQYF. In nucleotides, the CDR3 is TGTGCCAGCAGTGAATACGGGCGCTACGAGCAGTACTTC.

The chain has TRBV20-1 and TRBJ2-7; D is uncertain. Trimming took 5 bases from V and 5 from J, leaving 10 bases between them. Germline V CDR1 and CDR2: DFQATT, SNEGSKA (reference sequence). There are 11 residues in the CDR3. The CDR3 loop is CSAAYSDEQYF. In DNA, the CDR3 is TGCAGTGCTGCGTACTCGGACGAGCAGTACTTC.

The chain has TRBV7-3 and TRBJ2-3, with D tentatively TRBD2 (6 bases). There are 17 residues in the CDR3. Germline values: CDR1 SGHTA, CDR2 FQGTGA. The V gene lost 5 bases and the J gene lost 6 bases, with 24 bases spanning the gap. The CDR3 DNA is TGTGCCAGCAGCAAAGGGTCATTGGCGGGGTTCACGGATACGCAGTATTTT. Amino acids: CASSKGSLAGFTDTQYF.

The chain has TRBV9 and TRBJ2-7; 9 bases line up with TRBD1. The CDR3 runs to 14 residues. Trimming removed 2 bases from V and 2 bases from J; junction bases left unmatched: 2. Germline V gene data show CDR1 as SGDLS and CDR2 as YYNGEE. CDR3 bases: TGTGCCAGCAGCGTCACAGGGGGCCCCTACGAGCAGTACTTC. This translates into CASSVTGGPYEQYF.

Ten or more counts support this clonotype. This rearrangement joins TRBV12-3 or TRBV12-4 to TRBJ1-2; D may be TRBD1 (5 bases). This CDR3 is built from 14 residues. The V end lost 6 bases, the J end lost 6 bases, and 17 bases lay between the germline ends. The CDR3 DNA reads TGTGCCAGCAGCCCGGGGGAGGGGTTTCATGGCTACACCTTC. It yields the protein CASSPGEGFHGYTF.

Note on this clonotype: One end of the junction does not line up with germline, which may come from a read error. The rearrangement joins TRBV6-5 to TRBJ2-4; TRBD1 agrees at 9 bases. The J call may not be correct, given that the DNA end is closer to TRBJ2-7. The germline V gene encodes CDR1 MNHEY and CDR2 SVGAGI. This CDR3 has 16 residues. The CDR3 protein is CAGRLLTGGASYEQYF. In DNA form, the CDR3 reads TGTGCCGGCAGACTCCTAACAGGGGGCGCTTCGTACGAGCAGTACTTC.

This clonotype has ten or more counts. The chain links TRBV20-1 to TRBJ2-7; D unclear. The CDR3 totals 14 residues. Germline CDR1 DFQATT, CDR2 SNEGSKA (reference sequence). Trimming left V 5 bases short and J 4 bases short, with 18 bases between. CDR3 in amino acids: CSASLTAGFYEQYF. The CDR3 bases are TGCAGTGCTTCGTTGACGGCCGGCTTTTACGAGCAGTACTTC.

This clonotype was observed a few times. The V gene is TRBV5-1, the J gene TRBJ1-1, with a tentative D call TRBD1 (6 bases). The V and J ends lost 3 bases and 1 base respectively, with 13 bases between them. This CDR3 comprises 15 residues. CDR1 is SGHRS and CDR2 is YFSETQ in the germline V gene. Written as DNA, the CDR3 is TGCGCCAGCAGCTCCGGACAGACTGGGAACACTGAAGCTTTCTTT. Protein: CASSSGQTGNTEAFF.

This clonotype was found many times. The chain has TRBV6-6 and TRBJ2-7; possibly TRBD1 or TRBD2 for D (5 bases each). Germline V gene data show CDR1 as MNHNY and CDR2 as SVGAGI (reference sequence). V lost 6 bases and J lost 3, with 21 bases in between. The CDR3 extends over 16 amino acids. Written as DNA, the CDR3 is TGTGCCAGCAGCCGGGACGGTCAGATTGGTCTCTACGAGCAGTACTTC. Protein: CASSRDGQIGLYEQYF.

This clonotype occurred many times. This chain uses TRBV3-1 with TRBJ2-6; D is undetermined. The V gene's germline CDR1 is LGHDT and CDR2 YNNKEL (reference sequence). The V end lost 1 base, the J end lost 0 bases, and 7 bases lay between the germline ends. The CDR3 is made up of 16 amino acids. CDR3 sequence (DNA): TGTGCCAGCAGCCAAGGGGGAAGCTCTGGGGCCAACGTCCTGACTTTC. Protein sequence: CASSQGGSSGANVLTF. The full variable domain, rest sourced from reference TRBV3-1 and TRBJ2-6, is DTAVSQTPKYLVTQMGNDKSIKCEQNLGHDTMYWYKQDSKKFLKIMFSYNNKELIINETVPNRFSPKSPDKAHLNLHINSLELGDSAVYFCASSQGGSSGANVLTFGAGSRLTVL.

The table lists this clonotype with a count of one. The rearrangement uses TRBV9 and TRBJ1-1; unclear D gene. Trimming cost V 0 bases and J 8 bases, with 14 bases left between them. The length of the CDR3 is 14 residues. Germline V gives CDR1 SGDLS, CDR2 YYNGEE. The CDR3 coding sequence is TGTGCCAGCAGCGTAGAGGTGGAGGAGGCAGAAGCTTTCTTT. It encodes CASSVEVEEAEAFF.

Note on this clonotype: This may be a read error: a much more frequent sequence differs by one nucleotide. CDR3 region: CASPLSGAGQETQYF. For the CDR3, the DNA is TGCGCCAGCCCCCTCTCCGGGGCAGGACAAGAGACCCAGTACTTC. The J gene is TRBJ2-5, the V gene TRBV5-1, with D possibly called TRBD1 or TRBD2 (5 bases each). The CDR3 has 15 amino acids. Germline CDR1 reads SGHRS; CDR2 reads YFSETQ. Trimming took off 7 bases at V and 2 bases at J, with 18 bases between the two ends.

This clonotype was found many times. J is TRBJ2-5 and V is TRBV9, with D possibly called TRBD1 or TRBD2 (5 bases each). Germline assignment: CDR1 SGDLS and CDR2 YYNGEE. Deletions cut 0 bases from V and 11 bases from J, with 17 bases between. The CDR3 covers 14 residues. Written as DNA, the CDR3 is TGTGCCAGCAGCGTAGGTGGGGGAGAGACGAAGCAGTACTTC. Its protein is CASSVGGGETKQYF. Complete variable domain (other parts from reference TRBV9 and TRBJ2-5): DSGVTQTPKHLITATGQRVTLRCSPRSGDLSVYWYQQSLDQGLQFLIQYYNGEERAKGNILERFSAQQFPDLHSELNLSSLELGDSALYFCASSVGGGETKQYFGPGTRLLVL.

The gene calls are TRBV24-1 and TRBJ2-4; D perhaps matches TRBD2 (5 bases). The DNA matches TRBJ2-5 better at its end, which makes the J call doubtful. Germline V gene lookup returns CDR1 KGHDR and CDR2 SFDVKD. The CDR3 is 15 residues long. CDR3 coding DNA: TGTGCCACCAGTGATTTGTATAACGAGGGAGAGACCCAGTACTTC. This sequence encodes CATSDLYNEGETQYF.

The chain recombines TRBV15 with TRBJ1-5; TRBD1 might be the D (5 bases). Trimming shortened V by 2 bases and J by 4 bases, and 9 bases separated the two germline ends. CDR1 LNHNV and CDR2 YYDKDF come from the germline V gene (reference sequence). This CDR3 is 14 amino acids long. DNA of the CDR3: TGTGCCACCAGCAGACCACGGGGGAATCAGCCCCAGCATTTT. Its protein product is CATSRPRGNQPQHF.

This clonotype was found many times. The chain recombines TRBV5-1 with TRBJ2-7; 10 bases line up with TRBD1. CDR3 size: 15 residues. Germline V gene data show CDR1 as SGHRS and CDR2 as YFSETQ. The V segment lost 2 bases and the J segment 4 bases; nucleotides outside the gene matches: 6. Here the CDR3 reads CASSFSGTGEYEQYF. Written as DNA, the CDR3 is TGCGCCAGCAGCTTTTCCGGGACAGGGGAGTACGAGCAGTACTTC.

The gene calls are TRBV3-1 and TRBJ1-6, with D possibly TRBD1 on 5 matching bases. The length of the CDR3 is 14 residues. Trimming took 4 bases from V and 7 from J, leaving 11 bases between them. CDR1 and CDR2 from the germline V gene are LGHDT and YNNKEL (reference sequence). This chain's CDR3 is CASSRPGENSPLHF. The CDR3 DNA follows: TGTGCCAGCAGCCGGCCGGGGGAGAATTCACCCCTCCACTTT.

This clonotype was detected many times. This chain uses TRBV20-1 with TRBJ2-5; TRBD2 is a possible D gene (5 bases). V lost 5 bases and J lost 2, with 18 bases in between. The germline V gene encodes CDR1 DFQATT and CDR2 SNEGSKA (reference sequence). CDR3 length: 15 residues. The CDR3 here is CSAFNRGAVQETQYF. The CDR3 DNA is TGCAGTGCTTTTAACCGAGGAGCGGTTCAAGAGACCCAGTACTTC.

The V gene is TRBV4-1, the J gene TRBJ2-5; the D gene could be TRBD1 or TRBD2 (5 bases each). The DNA end is more similar to TRBJ2-7, so the J call may be wrong. CDR3 size: 16 residues. CDR1 is MGHRA, CDR2 YSYEKL, per germline. CDR3 protein: CASSPTPGGAEGEQYF. The CDR3 DNA reads as TGCGCCAGCAGCCCCACCCCTGGGGGAGCGGAAGGCGAGCAGTACTTC.

J is TRBJ2-1 and V is TRBV20-1; unclear D gene. The J call is in doubt because the DNA end fits TRBJ2-7 better. Germline assignment: CDR1 DFQATT and CDR2 SNEGSKA (reference sequence). The CDR3 covers 14 residues. CDR3 in DNA: TGCAGTGCCGATACATCACGCTCCTACAATGAGCAGTACTTC. Protein product: CSADTSRSYNEQYF.